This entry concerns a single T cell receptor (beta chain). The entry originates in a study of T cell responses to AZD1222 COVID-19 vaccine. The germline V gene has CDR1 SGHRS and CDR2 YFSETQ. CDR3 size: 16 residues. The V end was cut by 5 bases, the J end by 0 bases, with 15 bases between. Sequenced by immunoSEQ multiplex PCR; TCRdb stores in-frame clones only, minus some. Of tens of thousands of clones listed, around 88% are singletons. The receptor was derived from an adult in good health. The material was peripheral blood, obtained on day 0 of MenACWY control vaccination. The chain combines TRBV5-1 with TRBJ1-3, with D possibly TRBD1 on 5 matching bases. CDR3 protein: CASRGSPGNSGNTIYF. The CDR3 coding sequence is TGCGCCAGCAGAGGGAGTCCAGGGAACTCTGGAAACACCATATATTTT.